This passage covers 16 T cell receptor beta chains from one sample sequenced in a study of T cell responses to AZD1222 COVID-19 vaccine. Repertoires were generated with immunoSEQ multiplex PCR, while TCRdb's copy carries only in-frame clones and drops some. The sample records more than 75,000 clones, 83% being singletons. The sequences come from peripheral blood, collected 28 days after the second AZD1222 dose. The source of these receptors is an adult who received the AZD1222 COVID-19 vaccine.

The rearrangement uses TRBV7-9 and TRBJ2-1; TRBD1 matches 7 bases. The CDR3 has 16 amino acids. The J segment lost 3 bases and the V segment lost 5 bases, leaving 10 bases of the junction unmatched. Germline V lookup: CDR1 SEHNR, CDR2 FQNEAQ (reference sequence). CDR3 sequence reads: CASSRGGQLIYNEQFF. The CDR3 nucleotides read TGTGCCAGCAGCCGTGGGGGACAGCTAATCTACAATGAGCAGTTCTTC.

This sequence joins TRBV7-2 and TRBJ2-1; D not resolved. V lost 8 bases and J 2 bases, leaving 10 bases between the germline ends. Germline V gives CDR1 SGHTA, CDR2 FQGNSA. The CDR3 spans 13 residues. This CDR3 reads CASASLPYNEQFF. As DNA, the CDR3 is TGTGCCAGCGCAAGTTTGCCCTACAATGAGCAGTTCTTC.

This clone has a single count. The V gene is TRBV24-1, the J gene TRBJ2-5; tentatively, D is TRBD2 (7 bases). The CDR3 is 15 amino acids. Trimming stripped 3 bases from V and 4 bases from J, with 14 bases between. CDR1 and CDR2 (germline): KGHDR, SFDVKD. The CDR3 loop is CATSDPRGAGETQYF. The CDR3 coding sequence is TGTGCCACCAGTGATCCCCGGGGGGCTGGAGAGACCCAGTACTTC.

In its sample, this clone was seen a few times. V usage is TRBV28 and J usage is TRBJ2-7; 7 bases align to TRBD1. The CDR3 has 16 amino acids. Germline V lookup: CDR1 MDHEN, CDR2 SYDVKM. The ends lost 6 bases at V and 5 bases at J; junction bases unmatched: 16. CDR3 bases: TGTGCCAGCAGCTACAGCATTTTACAGGGGTCCCACGAGCAGTACTTC. Translating it yields CASSYSILQGSHEQYF.

The chain links TRBV2 to TRBJ2-3, with D maybe TRBD2 (5 bases). Germline V gene sequence: CDR1 SNHLY, CDR2 FYNNEI. V lost 6 bases, J lost 4 bases, and 8 bases lay in between. This CDR3 is 12 amino acids long. CDR3 DNA sequence: TGTGCCAGCAGGCTAGCTTCAGATACGCAGTATTTT. Encoded protein: CASRLASDTQYF. Variable domain in full (rest from reference TRBV2 and TRBJ2-3): EPEVTQTPSHQVTQMGQEVILRCVPISNHLYFYWYRQILGQKVEFLVSFYNNEISEKSEIFDDQFSVERPDGSNFTLKIRSTKLEDSAMYFCASRLASDTQYFGPGTRLTVL.

The rearrangement joins TRBV7-6 to TRBJ2-1; 9 bases match TRBD2. With V trimmed by 5 bases and J by 5 bases, 13 bases remained unmatched. CDR1 SGHVS and CDR2 FNYEAQ come from the germline V gene. This CDR3 has 17 residues. CDR3 DNA sequence: TGTGCCAGCAGCCCCCGGAGAGCGGGAGGTATCAACAATGAGCAGTTCTTC. Amino acid sequence: CASSPRRAGGINNEQFF.

The chain is built from TRBV7-2 and TRBJ1-1, with D maybe TRBD1 (6 bases). This CDR3 region has 15 residues. The V end lost 1 base, the J end lost 6 bases, and 15 bases lay between the germline ends. Germline lookup yields CDR1 SGHTA and CDR2 FQGNSA. The CDR3 protein is CASSLVSGEVSEAFF. The CDR3 DNA reads TGTGCCAGCAGCTTAGTGTCAGGGGAAGTTTCTGAAGCTTTCTTT. Combining the CDR3 with reference TRBV7-2 and TRBJ1-1 gives the whole variable domain GAGVSQSPSNKVTEKGKDVELRCDPISGHTALYWYRQSLGQGLEFLIYFQGNSAPDKSGLPSDRFSAERTGGSVSTLTIQRTQQEDSAVYLCASSLVSGEVSEAFFGQGTRLTVV.

V and J are TRBV5-1 and TRBJ2-7; D is perhaps TRBD2 (6 bases). The CDR3 length is 14 residues. Germline V CDR1 and CDR2: SGHRS, YFSETQ. V lost 0 bases to trimming and J lost 2 bases, with 9 bases between them. The CDR3 here is CASSLDLAAYEQYF. CDR3 DNA: TGCGCCAGCAGCTTGGATTTAGCGGCCTACGAGCAGTACTTC. Supplemented by reference TRBV5-1 and TRBJ2-7, the full variable domain reads KAGVTQTPRYLIKTRGQQVTLSCSPISGHRSVSWYQQTPGQGLQFLFEYFSETQRNKGNFPGRFSGRQFSNSRSEMNVSTLELGDSALYLCASSLDLAAYEQYFGPGTRLTVT.

This sequence joins TRBV19 and TRBJ1-1, with D maybe TRBD1 (6 bases). Germline CDR1 reads LNHDA; CDR2 reads SQIVND (reference sequence). With 0 bases removed from V and 2 bases from J, the gap between germline ends came to 19 bases. The CDR3 length is 18 residues. CDR3 protein: CASSIESTGRGINTEAFF. The CDR3 coding sequence is TGTGCCAGTAGTATAGAATCGACAGGAAGAGGGATCAACACTGAAGCTTTCTTT.

The rearrangement joins TRBV11-2 to TRBJ2-7; 7 nucleotides align to TRBD2. This CDR3 region has 17 residues. The germline V gene encodes CDR1 SGHAT and CDR2 FQNNGV. Trimming at V came to 4 bases and at J to 0 bases, leaving 12 bases not matched to a gene. The CDR3 DNA follows: TGTGCCAGCAGCTCCCTTGTGGGGGGGAGAGACTCCTACGAGCAGTACTTC. Translated, it gives CASSSLVGGRDSYEQYF.

This clone appeared once. The V gene is TRBV28, the J gene TRBJ2-1; 7 bases are shared with TRBD2. The CDR3 consists of 13 residues. The J segment lost 10 bases and the V segment lost 2 bases, leaving 5 bases of the junction unmatched. Germline V gene lookup returns CDR1 MDHEN and CDR2 SYDVKM. The CDR3 loop is CASSLQTSSEQFF. CDR3 coding DNA: TGTGCCAGCAGTTTACAGACTAGCAGCGAGCAGTTCTTC.

This clone was counted a few times. V gene TRBV29-1 combines with J gene TRBJ2-1; D uncertain. Germline assignment: CDR1 SQVTM and CDR2 ANQGSEA. The CDR3 extends over 13 amino acids. The V gene lost 1 base and the J gene lost 2 bases, with 6 bases spanning the gap. As DNA, the CDR3 is TGCAGCGTTGAAGGAACTACCTACAATGAGCAGTTCTTC. Protein product: CSVEGTTYNEQFF.

The rearrangement uses TRBV9 and TRBJ2-3; D call uncertain. CDR3 length equals 14 residues. Germline loops: CDR1 SGDLS, CDR2 YYNGEE. V lost 0 bases and J 2 bases, leaving 7 bases between the germline ends. The CDR3: CASSVVGDTDTQYF. The CDR3, as DNA: TGTGCCAGCAGCGTAGTTGGAGACACAGATACGCAGTATTTT.

The rearrangement links TRBV11-3 to TRBJ2-6; a possible D gene is TRBD2 (5 bases). Trimming left V 5 bases short and J 0 bases short, with 11 bases between. The CDR3 totals 16 residues. Per germline, CDR1 SGHNT and CDR2 YENEEA. The CDR3 DNA reads as TGTGCCAGCAGCCCCGGACTGAGCTCTGGGGCCAACGTCCTGACTTTC. This encodes CASSPGLSSGANVLTF. Drawing the rest from reference TRBV11-3 and TRBJ2-6, the complete variable domain is EAGVVQSPRYKIIEKKQPVAFWCNPISGHNTLYWYLQNLGQGPELLIRYENEEAVDDSQLPKDRFSAERLKGVDSTLKIQPAELGDSAVYLCASSPGLSSGANVLTFGAGSRLTVL.

This chain connects TRBV19 to TRBJ2-3; 12 bases are a match to TRBD2. V was pared by 6 bases and J by 2 bases, with 3 bases of the junction left unmatched. CDR1 LNHDA and CDR2 SQIVND come from the germline V gene (reference sequence). This CDR3 region has 15 residues. The CDR3 sequence is CASRRTSGVTDTQYF. For the CDR3, the DNA is TGTGCCAGTAGGAGGACTAGCGGGGTCACAGATACGCAGTATTTT.

The chain recombines TRBV5-1 with TRBJ1-1, with D perhaps TRBD1 (5 bases). Per germline, CDR1 SGHRS and CDR2 YFSETQ. This CDR3 is 14 amino acids long. V was clipped by 0 bases and J by 7 bases, with 13 bases between them. The CDR3 sequence is CASSLGRGAFEAFF. The CDR3 coding sequence is TGCGCCAGCAGCTTGGGGCGGGGCGCCTTTGAAGCTTTCTTT.